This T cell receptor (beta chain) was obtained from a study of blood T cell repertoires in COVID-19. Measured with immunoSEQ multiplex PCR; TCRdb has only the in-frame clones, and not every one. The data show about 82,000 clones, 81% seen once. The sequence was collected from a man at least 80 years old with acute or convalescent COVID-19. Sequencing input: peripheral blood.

DNA of the CDR3: TGTGCCATGTCACAGGGGGCGAGGGAAAAACTGTTTTTT. It encodes CAMSQGAREKLFF. V gene TRBV10-3 combines with J gene TRBJ1-4, with 9 positions matching TRBD1. Germline CDR1 and CDR2: ENHRY and SYGVKD. With V trimmed by 9 bases and J by 8 bases, 7 bases remained unmatched. The CDR3 is made up of 13 amino acids.